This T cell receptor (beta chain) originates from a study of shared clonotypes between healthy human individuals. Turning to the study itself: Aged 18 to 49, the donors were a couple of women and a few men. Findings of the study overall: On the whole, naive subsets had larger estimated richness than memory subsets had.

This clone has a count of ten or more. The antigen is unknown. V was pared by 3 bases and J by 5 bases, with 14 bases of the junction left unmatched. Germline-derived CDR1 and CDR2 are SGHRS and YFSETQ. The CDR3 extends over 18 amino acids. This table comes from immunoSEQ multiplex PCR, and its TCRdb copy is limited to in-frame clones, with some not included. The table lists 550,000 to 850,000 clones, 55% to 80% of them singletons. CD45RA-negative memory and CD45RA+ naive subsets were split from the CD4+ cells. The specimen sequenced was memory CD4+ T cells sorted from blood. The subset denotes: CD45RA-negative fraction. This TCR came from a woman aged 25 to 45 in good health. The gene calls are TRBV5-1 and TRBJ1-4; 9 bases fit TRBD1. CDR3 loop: CASSYSTGGHIKNEKLFF. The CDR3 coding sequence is TGCGCCAGCAGCTACTCCACAGGGGGCCACATTAAAAATGAAAAACTGTTTTTT.